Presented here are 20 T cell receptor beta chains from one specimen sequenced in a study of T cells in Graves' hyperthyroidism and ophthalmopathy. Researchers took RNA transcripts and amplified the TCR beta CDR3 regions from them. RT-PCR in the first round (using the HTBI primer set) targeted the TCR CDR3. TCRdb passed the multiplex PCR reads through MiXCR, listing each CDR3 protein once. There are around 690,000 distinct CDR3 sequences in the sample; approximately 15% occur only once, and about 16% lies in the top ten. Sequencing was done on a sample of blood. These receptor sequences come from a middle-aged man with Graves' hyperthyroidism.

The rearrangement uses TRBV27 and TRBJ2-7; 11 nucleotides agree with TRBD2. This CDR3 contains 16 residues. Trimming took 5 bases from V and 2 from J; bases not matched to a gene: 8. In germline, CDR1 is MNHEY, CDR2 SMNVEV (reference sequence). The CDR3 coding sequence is TGTGCCAGCAGTGCATCCGGGACTAGCGGCACCTACGAGCAGTACTTC. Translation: CASSASGTSGTYEQYF.

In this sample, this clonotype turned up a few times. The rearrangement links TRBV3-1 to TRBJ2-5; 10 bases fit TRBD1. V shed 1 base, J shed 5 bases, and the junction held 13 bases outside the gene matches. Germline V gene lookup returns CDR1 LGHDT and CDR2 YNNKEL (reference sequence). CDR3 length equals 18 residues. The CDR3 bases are TGTGCCAGCAGCCAAGCAAGCAGGCGACAGGGGGCTGGGGAGACCCAGTACTTC. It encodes CASSQASRRQGAGETQYF.

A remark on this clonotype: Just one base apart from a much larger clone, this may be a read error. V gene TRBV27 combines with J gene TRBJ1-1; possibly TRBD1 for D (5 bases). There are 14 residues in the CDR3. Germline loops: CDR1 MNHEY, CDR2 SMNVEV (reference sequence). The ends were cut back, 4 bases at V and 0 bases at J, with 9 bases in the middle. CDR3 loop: CASSWRGLNTEAFF. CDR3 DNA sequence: TGTGCCAGCAGTTGGAGGGGATTGAACACTGAAGCTTTCTTT.

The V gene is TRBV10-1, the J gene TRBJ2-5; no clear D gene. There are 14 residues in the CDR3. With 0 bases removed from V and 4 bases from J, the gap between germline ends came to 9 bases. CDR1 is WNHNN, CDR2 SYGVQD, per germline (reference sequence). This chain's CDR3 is CASSESVVGETQYF. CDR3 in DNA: TGCGCCAGCAGTGAGTCCGTAGTAGGAGAGACCCAGTACTTC.

The CDR3 loop is CASSLGSPAIGGSPLHF. CDR3 DNA: TGCGCCAGCAGTCTCGGGTCGCCGGCCATCGGAGGGTCACCCCTCCACTTT. This chain connects TRBV5-1 to TRBJ1-6, with D uncertain. Per the germline V gene, CDR1 is SGHRS and CDR2 is YFSETQ. Trimming removed 5 bases from V and 10 bases from J, with 25 bases in between. The CDR3 has 17 residues.

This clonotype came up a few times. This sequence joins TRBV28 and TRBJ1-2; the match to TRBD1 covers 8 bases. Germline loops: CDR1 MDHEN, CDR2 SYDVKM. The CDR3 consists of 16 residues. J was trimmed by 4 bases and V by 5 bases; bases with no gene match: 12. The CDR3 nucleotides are TGTGCCAGCAGTGGGGGGGACAGGATCTTGCTCTATGGCTACACCTTC. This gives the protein CASSGGDRILLYGYTF.

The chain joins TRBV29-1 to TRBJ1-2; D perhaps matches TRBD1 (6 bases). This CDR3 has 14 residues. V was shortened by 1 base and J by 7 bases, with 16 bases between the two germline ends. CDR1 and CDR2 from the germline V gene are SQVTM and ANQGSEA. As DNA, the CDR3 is TGCAGCGTTGAAGGGATGGGGGGCGAAGCTGGCTACACCTTC. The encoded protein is CSVEGMGGEAGYTF.

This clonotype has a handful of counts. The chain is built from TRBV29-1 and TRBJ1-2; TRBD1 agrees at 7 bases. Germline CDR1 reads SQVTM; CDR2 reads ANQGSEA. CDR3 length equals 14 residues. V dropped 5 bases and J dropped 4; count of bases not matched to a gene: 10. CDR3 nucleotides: TGCAGCGTTTTCTCGCTTACAGGGGCCTATGGCTACACCTTC. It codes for CSVFSLTGAYGYTF.

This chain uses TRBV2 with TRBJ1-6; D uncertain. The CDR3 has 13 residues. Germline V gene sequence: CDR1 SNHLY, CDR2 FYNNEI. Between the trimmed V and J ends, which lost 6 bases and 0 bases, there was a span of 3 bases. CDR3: CASSVSYNSPLHF. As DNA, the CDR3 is TGTGCCAGCAGCGTCTCCTATAATTCACCCCTCCACTTT.

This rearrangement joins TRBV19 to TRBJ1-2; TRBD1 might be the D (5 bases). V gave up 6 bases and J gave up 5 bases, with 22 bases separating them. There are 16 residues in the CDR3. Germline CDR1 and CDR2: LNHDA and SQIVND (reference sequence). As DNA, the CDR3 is TGTGCCAGTAGGAGCCGCGGGACCGAGGATGGGTATGGCTACACCTTC. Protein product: CASRSRGTEDGYGYTF.

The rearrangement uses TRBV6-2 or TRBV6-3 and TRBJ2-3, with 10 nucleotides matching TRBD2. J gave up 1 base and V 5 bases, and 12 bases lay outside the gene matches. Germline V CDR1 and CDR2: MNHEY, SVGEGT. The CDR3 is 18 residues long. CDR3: CASSRIAGGVIGTDTQYF. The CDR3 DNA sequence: TGTGCCAGCAGTCGGATAGCGGGAGGAGTTATTGGCACAGATACGCAGTATTTT.

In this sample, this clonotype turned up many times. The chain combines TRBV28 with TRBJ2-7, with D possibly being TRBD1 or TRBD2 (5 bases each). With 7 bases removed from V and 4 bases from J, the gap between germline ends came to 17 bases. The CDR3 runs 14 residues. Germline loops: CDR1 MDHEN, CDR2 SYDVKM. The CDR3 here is CASTPGTNWYEQYF. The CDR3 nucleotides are TGTGCCAGCACTCCGGGGACCAATTGGTACGAGCAGTACTTC.

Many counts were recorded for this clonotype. The DNA of the CDR3 is TGCAGTGCTAGGGTCGGACTAGCCTCAGAGCATTTT. The encoded protein is CSARVGLASEHF. The rearrangement links TRBV20-1 to TRBJ1-5; D gene unclear. The V end was cut by 3 bases, the J end by 14 bases, with 17 bases between. Germline lookup yields CDR1 DFQATT and CDR2 SNEGSKA (reference sequence). This CDR3 is built from 12 residues.

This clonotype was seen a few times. In DNA form, the CDR3 reads TGTGCCAGCAGCCCCGGAGATTTTAAGTACTTC. As protein: CASSPGDFKYF. The V and J genes are TRBV6-2 or TRBV6-3 and TRBJ2-7; D call uncertain. Germline assignment: CDR1 MNHEY and CDR2 SVGEGT. The CDR3 loop spans 11 amino acids. Trimming pared 6 bases from V and 11 bases from J, leaving 14 bases between.

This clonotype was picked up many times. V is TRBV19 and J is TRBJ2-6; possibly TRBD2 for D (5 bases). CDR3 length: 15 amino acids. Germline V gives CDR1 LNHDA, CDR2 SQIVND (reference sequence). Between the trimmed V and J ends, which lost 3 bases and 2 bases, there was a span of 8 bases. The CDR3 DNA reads TGTGCCAGTAGTATCGGGGAAGCTGGGGCCAACGTCCTGACTTTC. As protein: CASSIGEAGANVLTF.

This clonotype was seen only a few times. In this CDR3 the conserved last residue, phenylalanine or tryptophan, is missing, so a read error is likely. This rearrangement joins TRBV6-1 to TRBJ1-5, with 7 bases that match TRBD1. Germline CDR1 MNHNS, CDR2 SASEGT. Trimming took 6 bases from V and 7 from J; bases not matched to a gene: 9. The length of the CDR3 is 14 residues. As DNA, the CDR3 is TGTGCCAGCAGAAAGGACAGGTGGAACCAGCCCCAGCATCTT. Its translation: CASRKDRWNQPQHL.

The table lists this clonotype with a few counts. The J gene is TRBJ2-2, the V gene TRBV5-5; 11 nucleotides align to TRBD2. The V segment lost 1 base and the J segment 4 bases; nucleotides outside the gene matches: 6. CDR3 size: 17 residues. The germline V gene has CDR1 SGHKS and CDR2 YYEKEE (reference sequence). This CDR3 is CASSLLVAGGPTGELFF. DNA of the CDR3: TGTGCCAGCAGCTTGTTGGTAGCGGGAGGGCCCACCGGGGAGCTGTTTTTT.

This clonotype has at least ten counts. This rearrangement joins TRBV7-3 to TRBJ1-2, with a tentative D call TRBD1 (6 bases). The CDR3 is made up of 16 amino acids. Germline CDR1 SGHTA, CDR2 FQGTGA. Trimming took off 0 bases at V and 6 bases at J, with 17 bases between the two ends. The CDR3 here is CASSLTPRDTYDGYTF. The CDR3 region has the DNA TGTGCCAGCAGCTTAACCCCTCGGGACACCTATGATGGCTACACCTTC.

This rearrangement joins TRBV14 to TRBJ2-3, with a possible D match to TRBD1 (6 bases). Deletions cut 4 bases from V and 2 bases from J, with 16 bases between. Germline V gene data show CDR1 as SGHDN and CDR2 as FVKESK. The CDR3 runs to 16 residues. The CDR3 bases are TGTGCCAGCAGCCCGGCGGGCAGGGGATTCACAGATACGCAGTATTTT. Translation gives CASSPAGRGFTDTQYF.

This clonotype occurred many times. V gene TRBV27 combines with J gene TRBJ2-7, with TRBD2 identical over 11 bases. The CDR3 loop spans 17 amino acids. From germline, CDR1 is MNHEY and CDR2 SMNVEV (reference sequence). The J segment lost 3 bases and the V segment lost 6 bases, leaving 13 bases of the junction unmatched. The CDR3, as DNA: TGTGCCAGCAGCCACCATACCACTAGCGGGAGTATCTACGAGCAGTACTTC. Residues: CASSHHTTSGSIYEQYF.